This T cell receptor (beta chain) is from a study of cytomegalovirus exposure and HLA in healthy donors. V was pared by 6 bases and J by 4 bases, with 5 bases of the junction left unmatched. In germline, CDR1 is SNHLY, CDR2 FYNNEI. The CDR3 covers 13 residues. Notes on the study in general: Reports indicate that TCR beta sequences accurately predicted the HLA-A and HLA-B alleles of most subjects. Later on, analysis showed that most CMV-associated TCR beta chains appeared to be HLA-restricted. A later analysis linked about 17,000 TCR beta sequences to HLA alleles at 0.05 false discovery rate.

The PCR made use of 60 Vbeta and 13 Jbeta primers. The table came from immunoSEQ multiplex PCR; TCRdb's copy has only in-frame clones and leaves some out. The sample records around 150,000 clones, 60% to 80% being singletons. Regarding this clone: What it binds is not known.

The chain employs TRBV2 and TRBJ1-1; 7 bases line up with TRBD1. The specimen sequenced was PBMCs. This receptor was taken from a man between 18 and 35 years old in good health and CMV-seropositive. CDR3 residues: CASRRQGGTEAFF. DNA for the CDR3: TGTGCCAGCAGAAGACAGGGCGGCACTGAAGCTTTCTTT.